This TCR beta chain was sequenced during a study of T cell repertoires in cytomegalovirus infection. Study-level background: Indications of both CMV infection and matching HLA type were provided by public TCR beta signatures.

The table lists this clonotype with many counts. The antigen is unknown. Overall study results and limits: The ex vivo response was dominated by HLA-C-restricted CMV-specific TCR beta clonotypes. People with CMV and the relevant HLA were identified by cumulative public TCR beta family frequency.

One entry per CDR3 protein results from TCRdb running MiXCR on the reads. In the table there are around 310,000 distinct CDR3 sequences, under 20% of which are singletons. The sequenced sample was PBMCs. This clonotype was obtained from a human donor in good health (CMV status not recorded). Some clones in this sample may be carry-over from other donors' samples.

In nucleotides, the CDR3 is TGTGCCACCACCAAACTGAGGGAAACCTACAATGAGCAGTTCTTC. Amino acid sequence: CATTKLRETYNEQFF. The J gene is TRBJ2-1, the V gene TRBV10-3; D is perhaps TRBD2 (5 bases). Trimming left V 10 bases short and J 2 bases short, with 18 bases between. CDR3 size: 15 residues. CDR1 is ENHRY and CDR2 is SYGVKD in the germline V gene.